Described below is a single TCR beta chain sequence and its context. This sample stems from a study of blood T cell repertoires in COVID-19. Study context: Samples taken during acute and convalescent COVID-19 were collected in the United States, Italy and Spain. PBMCs, B-cell-depleted T cells, or T cells were the source of the cDNA or gDNA that made up the material.

In the authors' workflow: Amplification with reference gene primers provided the estimates of nucleated cell counts. Sequencing used immunoSEQ multiplex PCR; TCRdb keeps in-frame clones, though not all of them. Clone size and V and J calls were adopted from that table, with D and trimming inferred from the DNA. Of 100,000 or so clones in the sample, around 72% were seen once. Germline CDR1 SGDLS, CDR2 YYNGEE. The CDR3 covers 17 residues. V shed 4 bases, J shed 10 bases, and the junction held 15 bases outside the gene matches. V is TRBV9 and J is TRBJ2-3; TRBD2 matches at 13 bases. The sample was peripheral blood. The sequence was collected from a woman aged 80 or over with acute or convalescent COVID-19. CDR3 coding DNA: TGTGCCAGCAGCCCGAGCGCCCAACTAGCGGGGGGGCCATCGCAGTATTTT. Translating gives CASSPSAQLAGGPSQYF. Variable domain in full (rest from reference TRBV9 and TRBJ2-3): DSGVTQTPKHLITATGQRVTLRCSPRSGDLSVYWYQQSLDQGLQFLIQYYNGEERAKGNILERFSAQQFPDLHSELNLSSLELGDSALYFCASSPSAQLAGGPSQYFGPGTRLTVL.